This section outlines one T cell receptor beta chain sequence together with its context. The target antigen is unknown. These data originate in a study of T cells in Graves' hyperthyroidism and ophthalmopathy. Background on the study: Peripheral blood was taken when the disease was first diagnosed, before any treatment began.

Amplification targeted TCR beta CDR3 regions from RNA transcripts. A first-round RT-PCR of the TCR CDR3 used the HTBI primer set. MiXCR, run by TCRdb on the multiplex PCR reads, gives a single entry per CDR3 protein. The sample includes hundreds of thousands of distinct CDR3 sequences, roughly 15% of them seen just once. Broader study findings: Blood also held most thyroid clonotypes expanded beyond 0.001. A model using 13 V-J features told ophthalmopathy apart from stable hyperthyroidism. The model anticipated ophthalmopathy a median around 6 months pre-onset.

CDR3 length equals 16 residues. Germline assignment: CDR1 KGHSH and CDR2 LQKENI. J was trimmed by 0 bases and V by 4 bases; bases with no gene match: 6. The sequencing sample was made of blood. The chain has TRBV18 and TRBJ1-2, with 9 bases aligning to TRBD1. This TCR derives from a woman aged 18 to 35 with Graves' hyperthyroidism. The CDR3 spells CASSRQDRGANYGYTF. Here the CDR3 DNA reads TGTGCCAGCTCACGCCAGGACAGGGGAGCTAACTATGGCTACACCTTC.